This TCR beta chain was documented in a study of graft-versus-host responses after intestinal transplantation. Whole-study context: The whole recipient group had anti-thymocyte globulin induction followed by tacrolimus and steroids for roughly three years.

Germline-derived CDR1 and CDR2 are LNHNV and YYDKDF (reference sequence). The V segment lost 0 bases and the J segment 2 bases; nucleotides outside the gene matches: 9. The CDR3 spans 17 residues. As to this clone: Its antigen remains unknown.

General observations from the study: Recipient marrow held GvH clones, some first seen in ileum or blood.

Libraries were prepared by immunoSEQ multiplex PCR; TCRdb keeps only in-frame clonotypes and omits some of them. The data hold about 88,000 clones, with 80% to 95% observed a single time. The chain has TRBV15 and TRBJ1-2; 7 bases fit TRBD1. The TCR originated in a human donor who was the organ donor for an intestinal transplant. The specimen comprised unstimulated CD4+ T cells sorted from spleen or lymph node cells, sampled before transplant. Here the CDR3 DNA reads TGTGCCACCAGCAGAGATTACGTGACAGGGAGGAACTATGGCTACACCTTC. Translating gives CATSRDYVTGRNYGYTF.